Here is one T cell receptor beta chain with its context. The CDR3 consists of 16 residues. Germline assignment: CDR1 MDHEN and CDR2 SYDVKM. Trimming cost V 4 bases and J 0 bases, with 13 bases left between them. The sample comes from a study of T cell responses to AZD1222 COVID-19 vaccine. Assay: immunoSEQ multiplex PCR; the TCRdb copy retains only in-frame clones and omits some. Of about 150,000 clones in the sample, approximately 87% are singletons; the top ten hold 5% to 6%. The chain has TRBV28 and TRBJ1-3; D might be TRBD1 (5 bases). The TCR comes from an adult in good health. Sample: peripheral blood, taken on day 0 of MenACWY control vaccination. CDR3 in DNA: TGTGCCAGCAGTTACCCCACAGGACTCTCTGGAAACACCATATATTTT. Translated: CASSYPTGLSGNTIYF. Variable domain in full (rest from reference TRBV28 and TRBJ1-3): DVKVTQSSRYLVKRTGEKVFLECVQDMDHENMFWYRQDPGLGLRLIYFSYDVKMKEKGDIPEGYSVSREKKERFSLILESASTNQTSMYLCASSYPTGLSGNTIYFGEGSWLTVV.